The clone carrying this TCR beta chain appeared many times. Its specificity is unknown. This record comes from a study of early T cells in non-severe SARS-CoV-2 infection. Across the whole study: The sequenced material was bulk RNA from unsorted whole blood, and its chains were unpaired.

Findings and caveats of the study: A preference for anti-spike CD8 responses marked VDJdb matching, which missed private and CD4 specificities.

Germline V CDR1 and CDR2: LNHDA, SQIVND (reference sequence). The V gene end was trimmed by 3 bases and the J gene end by 0 bases; junction bases not matched to a gene: 7. This CDR3 has 17 residues. Unique molecular identifiers (one per individual cDNA molecule) were attached. One entry per CDR3 protein, called by TCRdb with MiXCR from the 5' RACE reads. The table has over 30,000 distinct CDR3 sequences, roughly 8% seen once. V gene TRBV19 combines with J gene TRBJ2-1; 8 bases are shared with TRBD2. This TCR derives from an adult who was a healthcare worker with PCR-confirmed SARS-CoV-2 infection or an uninfected control (not recorded which). Sequenced material: whole blood, taken at baseline. The CDR3 loop is CASSMWTSLSSYNEQFF. CDR3 nucleotide sequence: TGTGCCAGTAGTATGTGGACTAGCTTGAGCTCCTACAATGAGCAGTTCTTC.